The 10 T cell receptor beta chains in this list originate from one sample, sequenced in a study of T cells after yellow fever vaccination (dated by TCRdb to between 2017 and 2020). The sample's treatment or condition label, decoded: live attenuated yellow fever vaccine strain. Library method: 5' RACE. Reads for this sample came from an Illumina HiSeq 2500. The raw public reads went through TCRdb reprocessing: fastp at Q25, MiXCR clone calling, in-frame beta chains kept. Every CDR3 protein is listed once, alongside the most common genes and DNA of its rows. The sample has some 73,000 distinct CDR3 sequences on record, about 7.7% of them singletons. The ten largest account for 41% of the sample. Sequenced material: CD8+ T cells sorted from PBMCs, taken on the day of the yellow fever booster vaccination. The source is a young man who received the YFV17D yellow fever vaccine.

The table lists this clonotype with a few counts. V is TRBV5-1 and J is TRBJ2-2; 7 nucleotides match TRBD1. In germline, CDR1 is SGHRS, CDR2 YFSETQ. The CDR3 is 18 amino acids. The J segment lost 4 bases and the V segment lost 2 bases, leaving 14 bases of the junction unmatched. CDR3 sequence reads: CASSFGFPGQLRTGELFF. CDR3 nucleotide sequence: TGCGCCAGCAGCTTCGGCTTCCCGGGACAGCTTCGCACCGGGGAGCTGTTTTTT.

This clonotype came up a few times. The chain recombines TRBV20-1 with TRBJ2-7; unclear D gene. CDR1 and CDR2 from the germline V gene are DFQATT and SNEGSKA (reference sequence). This CDR3 contains 13 residues. Deletions cut 3 bases from V and 0 bases from J, with 9 bases between. CDR3 protein: CSARYTDSYEQYF. CDR3 DNA sequence: TGCAGTGCTAGGTACACCGACTCCTACGAGCAGTACTTC.

This clonotype was recorded at least ten times. V and J are TRBV20-1 and TRBJ1-1, with D unclear. Trimming cost V 6 bases and J 4 bases, with 15 bases left between them. The CDR3 is made up of 13 amino acids. Germline CDR1 reads DFQATT; CDR2 reads SNEGSKA (reference sequence). The CDR3 DNA reads TGCAGTGCCAACTCGGAGTGGATCACTGAAGCTTTCTTT. Protein: CSANSEWITEAFF.

The chain links TRBV7-2 to TRBJ1-1; D might be TRBD1 (5 bases). CDR1 SGHTA and CDR2 FQGNSA come from the germline V gene. This CDR3 is 13 amino acids long. V was shortened by 4 bases and J by 7 bases, with 13 bases between the two germline ends. The CDR3 DNA reads TGTGCCAGCAGCTCAAGGACACCTAATGAAGCTTTCTTT. It specifies CASSSRTPNEAFF.

This clonotype was detected many times. J is TRBJ2-1 and V is TRBV24-1; D remains unclear. The CDR3 has 13 residues. From germline, CDR1 is KGHDR and CDR2 SFDVKD. Deletions cut 3 bases from V and 4 bases from J, with 6 bases between. This chain's CDR3 is CATSDLNYNEQFF. CDR3 DNA sequence: TGTGCCACCAGTGATCTGAATTACAATGAGCAGTTCTTC.

This clonotype showed up many times. V usage is TRBV7-2 and J usage is TRBJ2-5; the match to TRBD2 covers 9 bases. The length of the CDR3 is 17 residues. Germline CDR1 reads SGHTA; CDR2 reads FQGNSA. The ends lost 6 bases at V and 5 bases at J; junction bases unmatched: 16. The CDR3 nucleotides read TGTGCCAGCAGACTAACGTCGACTAGCGGAATGGGGGAGACCCAGTACTTC. The encoded protein is CASRLTSTSGMGETQYF. Filled out from reference TRBV7-2 and TRBJ2-5, the complete variable domain reads GAGVSQSPSNKVTEKGKDVELRCDPISGHTALYWYRQSLGQGLEFLIYFQGNSAPDKSGLPSDRFSAERTGGSVSTLTIQRTQQEDSAVYLCASRLTSTSGMGETQYFGPGTRLLVL.

V gene TRBV3-1 combines with J gene TRBJ2-7, with D possibly TRBD2 on 6 matching bases. This CDR3 comprises 13 residues. Trimming removed 0 bases at V and 7 bases at J, with 10 bases between. Per the germline V gene, CDR1 is LGHDT and CDR2 is YNNKEL (reference sequence). The CDR3 DNA sequence: TGTGCCAGCAGCCAAGATGGAGGGTTAGAGCAGTACTTC. Translating it yields CASSQDGGLEQYF.

This clonotype was counted only a few times. The V gene is TRBV20-1, the J gene TRBJ2-1; TRBD2 agrees at 9 bases. J was trimmed by 0 bases and V by 1 base; bases with no gene match: 4. This CDR3 region has 16 residues. Germline V CDR1 and CDR2: DFQATT, SNEGSKA (reference sequence). CDR3 nucleotide sequence: TGCAGTGCTAGAGGTCGTAGCGGGAGCTCCTACAATGAGCAGTTCTTC. Its protein is CSARGRSGSSYNEQFF.

This clonotype appeared a few times. The genes are TRBV5-1 and TRBJ2-7; TRBD2 might be the D (5 bases). The CDR3 runs 14 residues. Germline V lookup: CDR1 SGHRS, CDR2 YFSETQ. Trimming removed 0 bases from V and 7 bases from J, with 14 bases in between. The DNA of the CDR3 is TGCGCCAGCAGCTTGGTTGAGGGCTCGGCGGAGCAGTACTTC. Its translation: CASSLVEGSAEQYF.

There are many counts of this clonotype. The chain links TRBV6-4 to TRBJ2-7; 9 positions match TRBD2. The V and J ends lost 0 bases and 3 bases, in that order; junction bases with no gene match: 6. The CDR3 length is 16 residues. The germline V gene has CDR1 MRHNA and CDR2 SNTAGT. CDR3 DNA sequence: TGTGCCAGCAGTGACTCGCCCCAGCGGGGGGACTACGAGCAGTACTTC. Translating gives CASSDSPQRGDYEQYF.